The clone carrying this T cell receptor beta chain was recorded only once. The entry originates in a study of blood T cell repertoires in COVID-19. Study-level background: Both acute and convalescent COVID-19 samples were obtained from the United States, Italy and Spain. T cells, B-cell-depleted T cells, or PBMCs provided the cDNA or gDNA that served as material.

As originally analysed: It was from reference gene primer amplification that nucleated cell counts were estimated. Sequenced by immunoSEQ multiplex PCR; TCRdb stores in-frame clones only, minus some. Clone size and the V and J calls come from that table; the DNA yielded D and trimming. Here the sample spans 200,000 to 250,000 clones, about 80% being singletons. The CDR3 contains 12 residues. In germline, CDR1 is SGHAT, CDR2 FQNNGV. The ends were cut back, 2 bases at V and 5 bases at J, with 7 bases in the middle. Sample: peripheral blood. The chain recombines TRBV11-2 with TRBJ2-7; TRBD2 might be the D (5 bases). The receptor comes from a woman aged 80 or over with acute or convalescent COVID-19. This CDR3 is CASSLSGDEQYF. The CDR3 coding sequence is TGTGCCAGCAGCTTATCCGGGGACGAGCAGTACTTC.